The clone carrying this T cell receptor (beta chain) came up many times. Its specificity is unknown. Trimming left V 5 bases short and J 8 bases short, with 9 bases between. The V gene's germline CDR1 is SEHNR and CDR2 FQNEAQ (reference sequence). This CDR3 contains 12 residues. Amplification targeted TCR beta CDR3 regions from RNA transcripts. The study used the HTBI primer set for a first-round RT-PCR of the TCR CDR3. TCRdb reprocessed the multiplex PCR reads with MiXCR, giving one entry per CDR3 protein. In the table there are roughly 500,000 distinct CDR3 sequences, around 50% of which are singletons. Based on clinical symptoms, serum thyroxine and TRAb, thyroid ultrasound and orbital computed tomography, diagnoses were reached. The source of the sample is a study of T cells in Graves' hyperthyroidism and ophthalmopathy. Whole-study findings and limits: The model's output predicted ophthalmopathy at a median of around 7 months prior to onset. Blood also held most thyroid clonotypes expanded beyond 0.001. A model using 13 V-J features told ophthalmopathy apart from stable hyperthyroidism.

Input material: peripheral blood or thyroid tissue (not recorded which). The rearrangement joins TRBV7-9 to TRBJ1-4; D is ambiguous. The clonotype was recovered from an adult woman with Graves' disease, either hyperthyroidism or ophthalmopathy (not recorded which). The CDR3 coding sequence is TGTGCCAGCAGCCCGAATGGGGAAAAACTGTTTTTT. Encoded protein: CASSPNGEKLFF.